This is a list of T cell receptor beta chains from one sample in a study of T cell repertoires in cytomegalovirus infection. MiXCR, applied by TCRdb to the reads, yields one record per CDR3 protein. Of approximately 250,000 distinct CDR3 sequences detected, around 8.7% appear once; the ten largest clones hold approximately 16%. Material for sequencing was PBMCs. The receptor set was obtained from a human donor in good health (CMV status not recorded). Some clones in this sample may be carry-over from other donors' samples. CDR3s include the opening cysteine and the closing phenylalanine or tryptophan. The order of the fields is J gene, clone size, V gene, D gene, CDR3 protein, CDR3 DNA. A D gene is named only where the DNA matches it firmly. Size is omitted from some rows. Given values are once, few, many or a class for expanded clones.

j_gene: TRBJ1-1; abundance: many; v_gene: TRBV7-9; d_gene: .; CDR3aa: CASSTQGIMNTEAFF; CDR3nt: TGTGCCAGCAGCACCCAGGGGATAATGAACACTGAAGCTTTCTTT
j_gene: TRBJ1-2; abundance: .; v_gene: TRBV14; d_gene: .; CDR3aa: CASSQDWRSSPYGYTF; CDR3nt: TGTGCCAGCAGCCAAGACTGGAGGAGTTCACCCTATGGCTACACCTTC
j_gene: TRBJ1-5; abundance: many; v_gene: TRBV7-2; d_gene: TRBD1; CDR3aa: CASSLGVPGQGAQYSNQPQHF; CDR3nt: TGTGCCAGCAGCTTAGGGGTTCCGGGACAGGGGGCCCAATATAGCAATCAGCCCCAGCATTTT
j_gene: TRBJ1-1; abundance: many; v_gene: TRBV28; d_gene: .; CDR3aa: CASSLTDLVLNTEAFF; CDR3nt: TGTGCCAGCAGTTTAACGGATTTGGTACTGAACACTGAAGCTTTCTTT
j_gene: TRBJ1-6; abundance: once; v_gene: TRBV5-1; d_gene: .; CDR3aa: CASSLGLRTDSTSYNSPLHF; CDR3nt: TGCGCCAGCAGCTTGGGACTTCGGACCGACTCTACGTCGTATAATTCACCCCTCCACTTT
j_gene: TRBJ1-4; abundance: many; v_gene: TRBV7-2; d_gene: .; CDR3aa: CASSLRRTNEKLFF; CDR3nt: TGTGCCAGCAGCTTAAGACGGACTAATGAAAAACTGTTTTTT
j_gene: TRBJ2-3; abundance: few; v_gene: TRBV12-3/TRBV12-4; d_gene: .; CDR3aa: CASSLKAGSADTQYF; CDR3nt: TGTGCCAGCAGTTTAAAAGCAGGGTCGGCAGATACGCAGTATTTT
j_gene: TRBJ2-5; abundance: .; v_gene: TRBV20-1; d_gene: .; CDR3aa: CSAPRLGGYQETQYF; CDR3nt: TGCAGTGCTCCGCGTCTTGGGGGGTACCAAGAGACCCAGTACTTC
j_gene: TRBJ1-5; abundance: many; v_gene: TRBV19; d_gene: TRBD1; CDR3aa: CASSSSRDRLNQPQHF; CDR3nt: TGTGCCAGTAGTTCCAGCCGGGACAGGCTCAATCAGCCCCAGCATTTT
j_gene: TRBJ2-5; abundance: .; v_gene: TRBV6-4; d_gene: .; CDR3aa: CASSDPRFQETQHF; CDR3nt: TGTGCCAGCAGTGACCCCAGATTTCAAGAGACCCAGCACTTC
j_gene: TRBJ1-5; abundance: many; v_gene: TRBV4-3; d_gene: .; CDR3aa: CASSQDRSGDQPQHF; CDR3nt: TGCGCCAGCAGCCAAGATCGCTCGGGGGATCAGCCCCAGCATTTT
j_gene: TRBJ1-1; abundance: many; v_gene: TRBV18; d_gene: TRBD1; CDR3aa: CASSPLRQGLNTEAFF; CDR3nt: TGTGCCAGCTCACCACTCAGACAGGGGCTCAACACTGAAGCTTTCTTT
j_gene: TRBJ2-1; abundance: many; v_gene: TRBV7-2; d_gene: TRBD2; CDR3aa: CASSWTSGKYNEQFF; CDR3nt: TGTGCCAGCAGCTGGACTAGCGGGAAATACAATGAGCAGTTCTTC
j_gene: TRBJ2-1; abundance: many; v_gene: TRBV7-8; d_gene: TRBD2; CDR3aa: CASSLRTSGGAGSYNEQFF; CDR3nt: TGTGCCAGCAGCCTGAGGACTAGCGGGGGGGCCGGCTCCTACAATGAGCAGTTCTTC
j_gene: TRBJ1-2; abundance: .; v_gene: TRBV28; d_gene: .; CDR3aa: CASSPGRSNYGYTF; CDR3nt: TGTGCCAGCAGTCCGGGACGGTCTAACTATGGCTACACCTTC
j_gene: TRBJ2-7; abundance: many; v_gene: TRBV7-8; d_gene: .; CDR3aa: CASSRGGRDSSYEQYF; CDR3nt: TGTGCCAGCAGCCGGGGGGGACGGGACAGCTCCTACGAGCAGTACTTC
j_gene: TRBJ2-7; abundance: many; v_gene: TRBV7-2; d_gene: TRBD1; CDR3aa: CASSLARRGRDEQYF; CDR3nt: TGTGCCAGCAGCTTAGCGCGCAGGGGGCGCGACGAGCAGTACTTC
j_gene: TRBJ2-5; abundance: many; v_gene: TRBV28; d_gene: TRBD2; CDR3aa: CASSFSSGGQETQYF; CDR3nt: TGTGCCAGCAGTTTTTCATCGGGGGGCCAAGAGACCCAGTACTTC
j_gene: TRBJ1-4; abundance: many; v_gene: TRBV7-4; d_gene: .; CDR3aa: CASSLESISKLFF; CDR3nt: TGTGCCAGCAGCTTAGAATCGATAAGTAAACTGTTTTTT
j_gene: TRBJ2-7; abundance: many; v_gene: TRBV7-8; d_gene: .; CDR3aa: CASSLVTGTTLIYEQYF; CDR3nt: TGTGCCAGCAGCTTAGTTACCGGGACCACTCTGATTTACGAGCAGTACTTC
j_gene: TRBJ1-2; abundance: few; v_gene: TRBV12-5; d_gene: .; CDR3aa: CASGFDSSSNYGYTF; CDR3nt: TGTGCTAGTGGTTTCGACAGCTCGTCTAACTATGGCTACACCTTC
j_gene: TRBJ2-7; abundance: many; v_gene: TRBV7-2; d_gene: .; CDR3aa: CASSGGWIYEQYF; CDR3nt: TGTGCCAGCAGCGGGGGGTGGATCTACGAGCAGTACTTC
j_gene: TRBJ1-1; abundance: many; v_gene: TRBV7-9; d_gene: .; CDR3aa: CASSFPQTNTEAFF; CDR3nt: TGTGCCAGCAGCTTCCCTCAGACGAACACTGAAGCTTTCTTT
j_gene: TRBJ1-6; abundance: few; v_gene: TRBV5-1; d_gene: .; CDR3aa: CASSSSQGVSPLHF; CDR3nt: TGCGCCAGCAGCTCCAGTCAGGGAGTCTCACCCCTCCACTTT
j_gene: TRBJ1-1; abundance: many; v_gene: TRBV20-1; d_gene: .; CDR3aa: CSARTANTEAFF; CDR3nt: TGCAGTGCTCGAACAGCGAACACTGAAGCTTTCTTT
j_gene: TRBJ1-6; abundance: many; v_gene: TRBV28; d_gene: .; CDR3aa: CASSFSRFLHF; CDR3nt: TGTGCCAGCAGTTTCAGTCGGTTCCTCCACTTT
j_gene: TRBJ1-1; abundance: few; v_gene: TRBV5-1; d_gene: TRBD1; CDR3aa: CASSSLRDRNFGEAFF; CDR3nt: TGCGCCAGCAGCTCCCTCAGGGACAGGAATTTTGGTGAAGCTTTCTTT
j_gene: TRBJ2-1; abundance: many; v_gene: TRBV7-3; d_gene: TRBD2; CDR3aa: CASSLAGLGDEQFF; CDR3nt: TGTGCCAGCAGCCTAGCGGGGTTGGGCGATGAGCAGTTCTTC
j_gene: TRBJ2-5; abundance: many; v_gene: TRBV5-1; d_gene: .; CDR3aa: CASSPGTGTYQETQYF; CDR3nt: TGCGCCAGCAGCCCCGGGACGGGAACGTACCAAGAGACCCAGTACTTC
j_gene: TRBJ1-5; abundance: .; v_gene: TRBV7-2; d_gene: .; CDR3aa: CASSPQAGVSNQPQHF; CDR3nt: TGTGCCAGCAGTCCTCAGGCAGGGGTTAGCAATCAGCCCCAGCATTTT